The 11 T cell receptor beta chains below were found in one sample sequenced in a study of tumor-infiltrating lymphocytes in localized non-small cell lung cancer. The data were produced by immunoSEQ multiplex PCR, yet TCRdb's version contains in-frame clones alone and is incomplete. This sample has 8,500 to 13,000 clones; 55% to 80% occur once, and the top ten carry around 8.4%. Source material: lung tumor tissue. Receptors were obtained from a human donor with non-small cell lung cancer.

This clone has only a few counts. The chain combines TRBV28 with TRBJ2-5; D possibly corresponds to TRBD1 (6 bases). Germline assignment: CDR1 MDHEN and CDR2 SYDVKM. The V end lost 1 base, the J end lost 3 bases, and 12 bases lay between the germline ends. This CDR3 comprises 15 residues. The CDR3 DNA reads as TGTGCCAGCAGTTTATCCCGCCGGGACAAAGAGACCCAGTACTTC. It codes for CASSLSRRDKETQYF.

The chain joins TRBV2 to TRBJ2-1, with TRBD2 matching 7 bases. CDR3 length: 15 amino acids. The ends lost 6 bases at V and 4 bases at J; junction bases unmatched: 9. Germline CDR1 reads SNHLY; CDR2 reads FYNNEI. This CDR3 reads CASSATSASYNEQFF. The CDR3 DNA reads TGTGCCAGCAGCGCCACTAGCGCTAGTTACAATGAGCAGTTCTTC.

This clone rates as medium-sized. The CDR3 nucleotides are TGCGCCAGCAGCCAGGTTGGCCTCCTGGGGTACTATGGCTACACCTTC. Amino acid sequence: CASSQVGLLGYYGYTF. The rearrangement links TRBV4-3 to TRBJ1-2; D is unresolved. Germline V gene lookup returns CDR1 LGHNA and CDR2 YSLEER. The CDR3 sequence is 16 residues long. The ends were cut back, 3 bases at V and 3 bases at J, with 17 bases in the middle.

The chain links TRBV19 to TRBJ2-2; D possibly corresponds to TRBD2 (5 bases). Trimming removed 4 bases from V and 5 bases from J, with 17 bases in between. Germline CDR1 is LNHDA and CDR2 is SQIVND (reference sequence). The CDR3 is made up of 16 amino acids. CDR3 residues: CASSTMDGRGTGELFF. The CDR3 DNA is TGTGCCAGTAGTACGATGGACGGCCGCGGGACCGGGGAGCTGTTTTTT.

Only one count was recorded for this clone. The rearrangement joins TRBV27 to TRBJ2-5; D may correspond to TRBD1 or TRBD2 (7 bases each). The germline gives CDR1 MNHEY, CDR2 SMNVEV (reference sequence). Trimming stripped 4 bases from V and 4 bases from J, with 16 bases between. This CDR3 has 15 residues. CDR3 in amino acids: CASSSPQGGGETQYF. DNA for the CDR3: TGTGCCAGCAGTTCCCCTCAGGGGGGGGGAGAGACCCAGTACTTC.

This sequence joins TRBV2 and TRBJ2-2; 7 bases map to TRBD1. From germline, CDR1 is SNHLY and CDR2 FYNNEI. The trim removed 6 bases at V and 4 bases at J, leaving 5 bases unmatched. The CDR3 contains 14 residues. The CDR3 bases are TGTGCCAGCAGAGAGACAGGGATCACCGGGGAGCTGTTTTTT. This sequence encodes CASRETGITGELFF.

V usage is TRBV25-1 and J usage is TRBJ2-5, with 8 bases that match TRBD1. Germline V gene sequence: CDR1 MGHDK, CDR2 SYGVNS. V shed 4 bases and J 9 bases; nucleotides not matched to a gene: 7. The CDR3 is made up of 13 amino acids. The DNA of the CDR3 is TGTGCCAGCAGTGGACAGGGGTCAATAGCCCAGTACTTC. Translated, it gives CASSGQGSIAQYF. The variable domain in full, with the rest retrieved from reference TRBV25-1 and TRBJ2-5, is EADIYQTPRYLVIGTGKKITLECSQTMGHDKMYWYQQDPGMELHLIHYSYGVNSTEKGDLSSESTVSRIRTEHFPLTLESARPSHTSQYLCASSGQGSIAQYFGPGTRLLVL.

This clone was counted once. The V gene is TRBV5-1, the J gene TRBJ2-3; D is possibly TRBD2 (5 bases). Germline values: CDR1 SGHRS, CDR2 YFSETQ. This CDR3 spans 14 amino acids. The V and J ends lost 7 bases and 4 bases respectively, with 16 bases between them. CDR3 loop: CASRTRLRPDTQYF. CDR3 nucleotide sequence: TGCGCCAGCCGTACTAGATTGCGACCAGATACGCAGTATTTT. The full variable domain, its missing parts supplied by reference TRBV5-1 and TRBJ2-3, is KAGVTQTPRYLIKTRGQQVTLSCSPISGHRSVSWYQQTPGQGLQFLFEYFSETQRNKGNFPGRFSGRQFSNSRSEMNVSTLELGDSALYLCASRTRLRPDTQYFGPGTRLTVL.

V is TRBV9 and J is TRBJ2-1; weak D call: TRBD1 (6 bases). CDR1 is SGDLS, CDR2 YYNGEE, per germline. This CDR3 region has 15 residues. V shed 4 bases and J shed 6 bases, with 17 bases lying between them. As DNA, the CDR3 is TGTGCCAGCAGCACGCAAGGTTTACAGGGCAATGAGCAGTTCTTC. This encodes CASSTQGLQGNEQFF.

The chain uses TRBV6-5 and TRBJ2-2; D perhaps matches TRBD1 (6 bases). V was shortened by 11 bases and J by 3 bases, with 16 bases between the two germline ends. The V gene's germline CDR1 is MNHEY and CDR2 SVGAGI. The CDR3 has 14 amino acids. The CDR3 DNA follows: TGTGCCTCCAGGGGCGGCCTACACACCGGGGAGCTGTTTTTT. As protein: CASRGGLHTGELFF.

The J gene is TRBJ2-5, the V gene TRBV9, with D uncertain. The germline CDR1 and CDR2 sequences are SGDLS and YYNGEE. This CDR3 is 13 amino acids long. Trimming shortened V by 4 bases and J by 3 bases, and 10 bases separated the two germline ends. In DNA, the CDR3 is TGTGCCAGCAGCTTTTATCCCGAAGAGACCCAGTACTTC. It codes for CASSFYPEETQYF.